Listed below are T cell receptor beta chains from one sample, sequenced in a study of blood T cells in healthy people across ages. TCRdb called the 5' RACE reads again in MiXCR, with one record for every CDR3 protein. The repertoire consists of about 1,400,000 distinct CDR3 sequences, with roughly 40% occurring once and the leading ten covering less than 8%. Sequences were obtained from blood. The receptors were gathered from a woman under 30 in good health. CDR3s include the opening cysteine and the closing phenylalanine or tryptophan. D genes are given only for firm matches. Expanded clones are given a class, and other clones once, few, many or no size at all.

v_call	d_call	j_call	clone_size	cdr3_nt	cdr3_aa
TRBV5-1	-	TRBJ2-1	-	TGCGCCAGCAGCTTGGACTTCGGGCGAGGGCAGTTCTTC	CASSLDFGRGQFF
TRBV29-1	TRBD2	TRBJ2-5	-	TGCAGCGAAGGCGGACGGGGAGGGGAGACCCAGTACTTC	CSEGGRGGETQYF
TRBV7-6	-	TRBJ2-2	few	TGTGCCAGCAGCTTACAATTGGCCACCGGGGAGCTGTTTTTT	CASSLQLATGELFF
TRBV4-1	TRBD2	TRBJ2-1	few	TGCGCCAGCAGCCAGGTTCTAGCGGGGGGAGATGAGCAGTTCTTC	CASSQVLAGGDEQFF
TRBV6-1	TRBD2	TRBJ2-1	-	TGTGCCAGCAGTCGGCAGGGCGTAGCGGGAGGGCCAGGAAACAATGAGCAGTTCTTC	CASSRQGVAGGPGNNEQFF
TRBV7-2	-	TRBJ2-5	-	TGTGCCAGCAGCTTAGCCCGGGACTACCAAGAGACCCAGTACTTC	CASSLARDYQETQYF
TRBV7-3	-	TRBJ2-7	few	TGTGCCAGCAGCTTGGGCCAGGGGAGTAACGAGCAGTACTTC	CASSLGQGSNEQYF
TRBV27	-	TRBJ2-1	-	TGTGCCAGCAGTGTTCCTCCGGGTGGTGCCGAGCAGTTCTTC	CASSVPPGGAEQFF
TRBV6-1	TRBD1	TRBJ1-2	-	TGTGCCAGCAGTGGACCCGACAGGGCTAACTATGGCTACACCTTC	CASSGPDRANYGYTF
TRBV4-1	TRBD1	TRBJ2-1	many	TGCGCCAGCAGCCACCGGGACAGCCTACACAATGAGCAGTTCTTC	CASSHRDSLHNEQFF
TRBV5-1	TRBD2	TRBJ2-1	-	TGCGCCAGCAGCTTGGTAAGGCTAGCGGGATATAATGAGCAGTTCTTC	CASSLVRLAGYNEQFF